Listed here are 6 T cell receptor beta chains from one sample, sequenced in a study of Graves' ophthalmopathy and Graves' hyperthyroidism. Amplification targeted the TCR beta CDR3 regions, with RNA transcripts as the source material. A first-round RT-PCR used HTBI primers, followed by a second-round multiplex PCR. TCRdb recomputed calls from the multiplex PCR reads with MiXCR, one row per CDR3 protein. The table has about 210,000 distinct CDR3 sequences, 25% to 30% seen once. Sequencing was carried out using peripheral blood. Source of these receptors: a man between 45 and 60 years old with Graves' ophthalmopathy.

This clonotype showed up many times. The V gene is TRBV6-5, the J gene TRBJ2-7; the D is unclear. Germline V CDR1 and CDR2: MNHEY, SVGAGI. Trimming stripped 7 bases from V and 3 bases from J, with 7 bases between. CDR3 size: 11 residues. The chain's CDR3 is CASMEFYEQYF. The CDR3 bases are TGTGCCAGCATGGAATTCTACGAGCAGTACTTC.

This clonotype was recorded many times. V and J are TRBV27 and TRBJ2-7, with TRBD2 as a possible D gene (6 bases). Germline V gives CDR1 MNHEY, CDR2 SMNVEV (reference sequence). The CDR3 spans 13 residues. Trimming cost V 7 bases and J 1 base, with 11 bases left between them. The CDR3 coding sequence is TGTGCCAGCAACCCCCGGGGGTCCTACGAGCAGTACTTC. This gives the protein CASNPRGSYEQYF.

This clonotype was counted at least ten times. This chain joins TRBV29-1 and TRBJ2-2, with D tentatively TRBD1 or TRBD2 (5 bases each). V was cut by 4 bases and J by 8 bases, with 14 bases left in between. Germline V gene sequence: CDR1 SQVTM, CDR2 ANQGSEA. This CDR3 is built from 13 residues. CDR3 bases: TGCAGCGTTGCCCGGGGCACCGGGGGGGAGCTGTTTTTT. Translation gives CSVARGTGGELFF.

This sequence joins TRBV30 and TRBJ1-1; no clear D. V lost 4 bases and J lost 4, with 7 bases in between. The CDR3 extends over 11 amino acids. Germline CDR1 is GTSNPN and CDR2 is SVGIG (reference sequence). The CDR3, as DNA: TGTGCCTGGATAGGACTCACTGAAGCTTTCTTT. This codes for CAWIGLTEAFF.

This clonotype appeared many times. The rearrangement links TRBV19 to TRBJ2-4, with D perhaps matching TRBD1 (5 bases). CDR1 and CDR2 from the germline V gene are LNHDA and SQIVND (reference sequence). V was trimmed by 5 bases and J by 13 bases, leaving 18 bases between them. The CDR3 has 13 amino acids. CDR3 coding DNA: TGTGCCAGTAGTCTCCTCGTTAATGGACACCAGTACTTC. Translated, it gives CASSLLVNGHQYF.

The chain recombines TRBV9 with TRBJ2-5; TRBD2 agrees at 7 bases. CDR1 and CDR2 from the germline V gene are SGDLS and YYNGEE. The V and J ends lost 0 bases and 1 base, in that order; junction bases with no gene match: 0. The CDR3 length is 14 residues. CDR3 sequence (DNA): TGTGCCAGCAGCGTAGCGGGAGGCCAAGAGACCCAGTACTTC. This codes for CASSVAGGQETQYF.